The 16 T cell receptor beta chains listed next were all sequenced from one sample in a study of blood T cell repertoires in COVID-19 (dated by TCRdb to 2020 to 2021). Library method: the immunoSEQ multiplex PCR assay. TCRdb mirrors the immuneACCESS table, restricted to in-frame sequences. Some clones are absent from its copies; in checked studies, under half trace to an unresolved V gene, and the reason for the others is unknown. The sample records about 94,000 clones, roughly 84% of which are singletons. The ten largest make up approximately 6.5% of the sample. Sequenced input: peripheral blood. These receptor sequences come from a man in his 60s with acute or convalescent COVID-19.

The chain couples TRBV19 to TRBJ1-2; D might be TRBD1 (6 bases). The CDR3 has 15 residues. The germline V gene has CDR1 LNHDA and CDR2 SQIVND (reference sequence). The germline V and J ends were trimmed by 6 bases and 3 bases, with 17 bases remaining between them. The CDR3 protein is CASRAEQGLHYGYTF. The CDR3 DNA reads TGTGCCAGTAGGGCTGAACAGGGATTACACTATGGCTACACCTTC.

V is TRBV2 and J is TRBJ1-2; 8 positions agree with TRBD1. The V segment lost 9 bases and the J segment 7 bases; nucleotides outside the gene matches: 13. CDR3 length: 14 residues. Looked up from germline, CDR1 is SNHLY and CDR2 is FYNNEI. The CDR3 spells CASTTGGNRFGYTF. CDR3 bases: TGTGCCAGTACCACAGGGGGAAATCGTTTTGGCTACACCTTC.

The V call is TRBV18, the J call TRBJ1-1; tentative D call: TRBD1 (6 bases). Germline V gene lookup returns CDR1 KGHSH and CDR2 LQKENI. The CDR3 contains 15 residues. Deletions cut 0 bases from V and 6 bases from J, with 14 bases between. The CDR3: CASSPPNRVEAEAFF. As DNA, the CDR3 is TGTGCCAGCTCACCACCAAACAGGGTGGAGGCTGAAGCTTTCTTT.

The genes are TRBV6-1 and TRBJ2-3, with TRBD1 as a possible D gene (6 bases). The CDR3 spans 14 residues. The germline V and J ends were trimmed by 1 base and 4 bases, with 9 bases remaining between them. Germline V gives CDR1 MNHNS, CDR2 SASEGT. DNA for the CDR3: TGTGCCAGCAGTGAAGGGACAGCCCCAGATACGCAGTATTTT. Protein: CASSEGTAPDTQYF.

Only one count was recorded for this clone. The chain joins TRBV5-1 to TRBJ1-4, with 7 bases fitting TRBD1. Trimming removed 2 bases from V and 0 bases from J; junction bases left unmatched: 7. The CDR3 runs to 17 residues. Germline values: CDR1 SGHRS, CDR2 YFSETQ. CDR3 nucleotide sequence: TGCGCCAGCAGCTTAGAAAGACAGGGAACAACTAATGAAAAACTGTTTTTT. It codes for CASSLERQGTTNEKLFF.

The rearrangement links TRBV2 to TRBJ2-3; TRBD2 might be the D (7 bases). The CDR3 contains 14 residues. Germline CDR1 SNHLY, CDR2 FYNNEI. Trimming shortened V by 6 bases and J by 3 bases, and 13 bases separated the two germline ends. CDR3 nucleotides: TGTGCCAGCAGGAGGGGGGGCCGTACAGATACGCAGTATTTT. Residues: CASRRGGRTDTQYF.

The V and J genes are TRBV6-5 and TRBJ1-2; D remains ambiguous. Looked up from germline, CDR1 is MNHEY and CDR2 is SVGAGI. V was pared by 5 bases and J by 2 bases, with 12 bases between. This CDR3 has 14 amino acids. The CDR3 here is CASSQRTRNYGYTF. The CDR3 region has the DNA TGTGCCAGCAGTCAACGAACTAGGAACTATGGCTACACCTTC.

The chain carries TRBV30 and TRBJ1-5, with 11 bases lining up with TRBD1. CDR1 is GTSNPN and CDR2 is SVGIG in the germline V gene (reference sequence). This CDR3 region has 15 residues. V shed 0 bases and J 5 bases; nucleotides not matched to a gene: 3. CDR3 sequence (DNA): TGTGCCTGGAGTGTCGGGGACAGGGGGTATCAGCCCCAGCATTTT. Amino acids: CAWSVGDRGYQPQHF.

Written as DNA, the CDR3 is TGTGCCAGCAGCGAGATAACAGGGGGCTATGGCTACACCTTC. Amino acid sequence: CASSEITGGYGYTF. The genes are TRBV5-6 and TRBJ1-2; TRBD1 matches at 8 bases. From germline, CDR1 is SGHDT and CDR2 YYEEEE. The CDR3 runs to 14 residues. V gave up 4 bases and J gave up 4 bases; unmatched junction bases: 6.

V and J are TRBV5-1 and TRBJ2-5; a possible D gene is TRBD2 (7 bases). CDR1 is SGHRS and CDR2 is YFSETQ in the germline V gene. The CDR3 has 15 amino acids. V was pared by 3 bases and J by 1 base, with 13 bases between. CDR3 sequence (DNA): TGCGCCAGCAGCTCCGGGGGGCCAACCCAAGAGACCCAGTACTTC. Translating gives CASSSGGPTQETQYF.

This chain uses TRBV27 with TRBJ1-2, with TRBD1 identical over 10 bases. V lost 4 bases to trimming and J lost 6 bases; unmatched junction nucleotides: 2. The CDR3 is 13 amino acids. Germline CDR1 reads MNHEY; CDR2 reads SMNVEV (reference sequence). In nucleotides, the CDR3 is TGTGCCAGCAGTTGGGGGACAGGGGATGGCTACACCTTC. Translating it yields CASSWGTGDGYTF.

Within the sample, this clone is medium-sized. The chain carries TRBV6-5 and TRBJ2-7; D may be TRBD2 (6 bases). Germline loops: CDR1 MNHEY, CDR2 SVGAGI. The length of the CDR3 is 13 residues. The germline V and J ends were trimmed by 1 base and 7 bases, with 11 bases remaining between them. The DNA of the CDR3 is TGTGCCAGCAGTTACTTGGGGGGACGGGAGCAGTACTTC. It translates to CASSYLGGREQYF.

This clone occurred once. The V gene is TRBV29-1, the J gene TRBJ1-4; D might be TRBD1 (5 bases). V lost 7 bases, J lost 8 bases, and 14 bases lay in between. The germline V gene encodes CDR1 SQVTM and CDR2 ANQGSEA. This CDR3 has 12 residues. The CDR3 protein is CSGRDQSEKLFF. CDR3 bases: TGCAGCGGGCGGGACCAGAGCGAAAAACTGTTTTTT. The full variable domain, its missing parts supplied by reference TRBV29-1 and TRBJ1-4, is SAVISQKPSRDICQRGTSLTIQCQVDSQVTMMFWYRQQPGQSLTLIATANQGSEATYESGFVIDKFPISRPNLTFSTLTVSNMSPEDSSIYLCSGRDQSEKLFFGSGTQLSVL.

The chain couples TRBV10-2 to TRBJ2-5, with 11 bases matching TRBD2. CDR1 and CDR2 (germline): WSHSY, SAAADI. Losses at the gene ends were 2 bases for V and 2 bases for J; bases not matched to a gene: 7. CDR3 size: 17 residues. This chain's CDR3 is CASSERLAGGPQETQYF. DNA of the CDR3: TGCGCCAGCAGTGAGCGGCTAGCGGGGGGCCCTCAAGAGACCCAGTACTTC.

The chain uses TRBV6-5 and TRBJ2-7; TRBD1 aligns across 8 bases. Germline V gene lookup returns CDR1 MNHEY and CDR2 SVGAGI. V shed 5 bases and J 0 bases; nucleotides not matched to a gene: 6. The CDR3 consists of 15 residues. The CDR3 spells CASSTGTGSSYEQYF. In DNA form, the CDR3 reads TGTGCCAGCAGTACGGGGACAGGTAGCTCCTACGAGCAGTACTTC.

The chain carries TRBV30 and TRBJ2-1, with 7 bases aligning to TRBD2. The CDR3 has 13 residues. The germline CDR1 and CDR2 sequences are GTSNPN and SVGIG (reference sequence). J gave up 2 bases and V 8 bases, and 6 bases lay outside the gene matches. The CDR3 sequence is CAPARGAYNEQFF. The CDR3 DNA reads as TGTGCCCCGGCCCGGGGGGCCTACAATGAGCAGTTCTTC.